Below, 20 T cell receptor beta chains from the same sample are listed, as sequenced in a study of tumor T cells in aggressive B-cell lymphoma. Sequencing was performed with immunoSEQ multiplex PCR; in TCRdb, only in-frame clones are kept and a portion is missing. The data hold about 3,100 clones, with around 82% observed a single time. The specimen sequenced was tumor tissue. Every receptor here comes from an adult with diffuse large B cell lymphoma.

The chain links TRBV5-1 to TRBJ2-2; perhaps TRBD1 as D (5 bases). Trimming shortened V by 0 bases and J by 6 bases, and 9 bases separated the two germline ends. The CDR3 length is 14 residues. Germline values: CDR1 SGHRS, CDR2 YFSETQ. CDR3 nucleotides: TGCGCCAGCAGCTTGGAATACAGGCCCGGGGAGCTGTTTTTT. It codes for CASSLEYRPGELFF. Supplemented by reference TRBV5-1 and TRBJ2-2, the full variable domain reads KAGVTQTPRYLIKTRGQQVTLSCSPISGHRSVSWYQQTPGQGLQFLFEYFSETQRNKGNFPGRFSGRQFSNSRSEMNVSTLELGDSALYLCASSLEYRPGELFFGEGSRLTVL.

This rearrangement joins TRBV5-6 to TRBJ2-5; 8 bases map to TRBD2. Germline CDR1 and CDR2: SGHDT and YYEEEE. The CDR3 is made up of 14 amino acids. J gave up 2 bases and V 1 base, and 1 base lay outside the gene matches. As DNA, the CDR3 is TGTGCCAGCAGCTTGACTAGCGGACAAGAGACCCAGTACTTC. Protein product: CASSLTSGQETQYF.

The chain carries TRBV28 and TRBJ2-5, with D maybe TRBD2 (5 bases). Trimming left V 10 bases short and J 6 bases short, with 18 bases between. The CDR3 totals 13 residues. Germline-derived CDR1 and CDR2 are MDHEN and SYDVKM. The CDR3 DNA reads TGTGCCACAGCGCGGGCTTCCGGAAAGACCCAGTACTTC. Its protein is CATARASGKTQYF.

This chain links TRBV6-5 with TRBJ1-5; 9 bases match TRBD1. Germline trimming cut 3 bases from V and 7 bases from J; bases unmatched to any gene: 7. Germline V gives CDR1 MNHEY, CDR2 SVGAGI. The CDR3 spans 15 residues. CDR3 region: CASSYSTGGGQPQHF. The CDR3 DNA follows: TGTGCCAGCAGTTATTCCACAGGGGGCGGACAGCCCCAGCATTTT.

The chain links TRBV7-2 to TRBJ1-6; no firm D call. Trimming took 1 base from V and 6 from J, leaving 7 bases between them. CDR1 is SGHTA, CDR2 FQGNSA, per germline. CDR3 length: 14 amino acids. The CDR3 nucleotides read TGTGCCAGCAGCTTAGACAGCCTTAATTCACCCCTCCACTTT. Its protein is CASSLDSLNSPLHF.

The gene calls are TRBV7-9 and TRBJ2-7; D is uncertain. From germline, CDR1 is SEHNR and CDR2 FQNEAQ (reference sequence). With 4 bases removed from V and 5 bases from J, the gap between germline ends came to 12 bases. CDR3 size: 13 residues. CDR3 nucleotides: TGTGCCAGCAGCTCTAGTCCCGCCGACGAGCAGTACTTC. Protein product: CASSSSPADEQYF.

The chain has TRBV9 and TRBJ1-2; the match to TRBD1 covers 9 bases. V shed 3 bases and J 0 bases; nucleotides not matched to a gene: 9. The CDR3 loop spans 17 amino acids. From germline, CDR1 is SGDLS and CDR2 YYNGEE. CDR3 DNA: TGTGCCAGCAGCGCTACCGGGACAGGGAACCCTAACTATGGCTACACCTTC. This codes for CASSATGTGNPNYGYTF.

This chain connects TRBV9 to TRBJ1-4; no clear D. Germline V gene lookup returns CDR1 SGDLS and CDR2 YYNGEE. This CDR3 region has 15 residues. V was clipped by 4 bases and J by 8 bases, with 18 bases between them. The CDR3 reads CASSTEGRVSEKLFF. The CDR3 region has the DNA TGTGCCAGCAGCACCGAGGGTCGGGTTTCCGAAAAACTGTTTTTT.

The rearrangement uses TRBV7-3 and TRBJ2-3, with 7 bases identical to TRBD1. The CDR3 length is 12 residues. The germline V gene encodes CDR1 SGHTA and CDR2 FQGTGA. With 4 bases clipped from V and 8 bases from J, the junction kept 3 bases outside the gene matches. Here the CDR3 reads CASSSSGGTQYF. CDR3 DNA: TGTGCCAGCAGCTCATCAGGGGGTACGCAGTATTTT.

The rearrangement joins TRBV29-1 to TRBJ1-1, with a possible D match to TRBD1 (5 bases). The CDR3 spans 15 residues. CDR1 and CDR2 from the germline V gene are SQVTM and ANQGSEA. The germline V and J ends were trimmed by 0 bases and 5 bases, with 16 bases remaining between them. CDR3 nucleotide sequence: TGCAGCGTTGAAGATCGAGGAGGGGTAGATACTGAAGCTTTCTTT. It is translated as CSVEDRGGVDTEAFF.

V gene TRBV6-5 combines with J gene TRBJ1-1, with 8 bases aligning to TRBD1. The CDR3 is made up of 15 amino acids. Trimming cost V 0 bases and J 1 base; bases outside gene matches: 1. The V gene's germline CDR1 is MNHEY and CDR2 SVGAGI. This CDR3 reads CASSYSTGANTEAFF. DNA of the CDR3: TGTGCCAGCAGTTACTCGACAGGGGCGAACACTGAAGCTTTCTTT.

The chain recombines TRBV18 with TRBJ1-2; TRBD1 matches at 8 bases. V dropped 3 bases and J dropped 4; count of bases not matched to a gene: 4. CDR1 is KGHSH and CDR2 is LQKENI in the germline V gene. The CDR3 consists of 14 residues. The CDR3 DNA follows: TGTGCCAGCTCACCCTCCGGGACAGGCTATGGCTACACCTTC. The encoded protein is CASSPSGTGYGYTF.

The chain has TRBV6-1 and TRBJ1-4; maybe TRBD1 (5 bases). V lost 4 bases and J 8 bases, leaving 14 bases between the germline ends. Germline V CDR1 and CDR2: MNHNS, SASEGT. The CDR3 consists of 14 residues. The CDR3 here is CASSGRGAYEKLFF. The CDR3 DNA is TGTGCCAGCAGTGGCCGTGGGGCCTACGAAAAACTGTTTTTT.

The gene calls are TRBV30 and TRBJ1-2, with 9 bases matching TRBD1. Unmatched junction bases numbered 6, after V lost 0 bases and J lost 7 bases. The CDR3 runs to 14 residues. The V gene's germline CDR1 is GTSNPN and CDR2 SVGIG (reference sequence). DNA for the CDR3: TGTGCCTGGAGTGTACAGGGGGCGGTAGGTGGCTACACCTTC. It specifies CAWSVQGAVGGYTF.

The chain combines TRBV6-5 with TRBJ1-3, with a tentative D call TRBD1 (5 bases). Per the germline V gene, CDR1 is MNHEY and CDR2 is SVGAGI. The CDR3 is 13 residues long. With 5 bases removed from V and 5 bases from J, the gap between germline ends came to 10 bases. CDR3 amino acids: CASSPGYRNTIYF. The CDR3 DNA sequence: TGTGCCAGCAGTCCAGGGTACCGAAACACCATATATTTT.

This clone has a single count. The DNA of the CDR3 is TGTGCCAGTAGTATAGGGTCCCGGTATGAAAAACTGTTTTTT. The encoded protein is CASSIGSRYEKLFF. The chain couples TRBV19 to TRBJ1-4, with D unclear. This CDR3 region has 14 residues. Trimming pared 1 base from V and 6 bases from J, leaving 9 bases between. Germline loops: CDR1 LNHDA, CDR2 SQIVND (reference sequence).

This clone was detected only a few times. The CDR3 region has the DNA TGTGCCAGCAGCTTGAGTAGAAACAATGAGCAGTTCTTC. Translating gives CASSLSRNNEQFF. V gene TRBV7-2 combines with J gene TRBJ2-1; D not resolved. The CDR3 is 13 amino acids. The germline V and J ends were trimmed by 3 bases and 5 bases, with 8 bases remaining between them. From germline, CDR1 is SGHTA and CDR2 FQGNSA.

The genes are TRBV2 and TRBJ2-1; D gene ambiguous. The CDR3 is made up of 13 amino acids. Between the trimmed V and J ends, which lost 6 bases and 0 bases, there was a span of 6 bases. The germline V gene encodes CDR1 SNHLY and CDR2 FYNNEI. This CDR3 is CASRPSSYNEQFF. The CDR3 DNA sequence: TGTGCCAGCAGGCCCAGCTCCTACAATGAGCAGTTCTTC.

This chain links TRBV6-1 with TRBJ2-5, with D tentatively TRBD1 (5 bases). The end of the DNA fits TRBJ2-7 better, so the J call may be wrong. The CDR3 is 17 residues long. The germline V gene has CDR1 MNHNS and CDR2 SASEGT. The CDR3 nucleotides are TGTGCCAGCAGTGAAGAGTTCCAGGGCGATATTACCTACGAGCAGTACTTC. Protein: CASSEEFQGDITYEQYF.

The CDR3 loop reads CSAQGIGGSDGYTF. CDR3 in DNA: TGCAGCGCCCAAGGGATAGGGGGCTCTGATGGCTACACCTTC. The chain uses TRBV29-1 and TRBJ1-2; 7 bases agree with TRBD1. Germline V gene sequence: CDR1 SQVTM, CDR2 ANQGSEA. Losses at the gene ends were 7 bases for V and 6 bases for J; bases not matched to a gene: 14. This CDR3 comprises 14 residues.